This TCR beta chain was sequenced during a study of blood T cell repertoires in COVID-19. The wider study: The origin of the acute and convalescent COVID-19 samples was the United States, Italy and Spain. PBMCs, B-cell-depleted T cells, or T cells provided the cDNA or gDNA that made up the material.

Trimming stripped 2 bases from V and 7 bases from J, with 12 bases between. This CDR3 has 13 residues. CDR1 and CDR2 (germline): SGHRS, YFSETQ. Original methodology: The assay estimated nucleated cells by amplifying reference gene primers. TCRdb keeps only in-frame clones here, not all; method: immunoSEQ multiplex PCR. The V and J calls and the clone size are those of that table, but D and trimming were determined from the DNA. Found here are about 170,000 clones, roughly 86% of them singletons; the top ten hold around 6.5%. The sequenced material came from peripheral blood. V is TRBV5-1 and J is TRBJ1-1; D is possibly TRBD1 (6 bases). This sequence was found in a woman of 80 years or more in a cohort sampled during active or convalescent COVID-19. The CDR3 spells CASSFPGAHEAFF. CDR3 nucleotide sequence: TGCGCCAGCAGCTTCCCAGGGGCCCATGAAGCTTTCTTT.